This TCR beta chain was found in a study of blood T cell repertoires in COVID-19. Study overall: Samples of COVID-19 (acute and convalescent) were obtained from the United States, Italy and Spain. From T cells, B-cell-depleted T cells, or PBMCs came the material, which was cDNA or gDNA.

CDR3 length: 16 residues. Between the trimmed V and J ends, which lost 0 bases and 2 bases, there was a span of 12 bases. CDR1 is LGHNA, CDR2 YNFKEQ, per germline. This clone was found once. Using immunoSEQ multiplex PCR, the repertoire was profiled, and TCRdb retains in-frame clones only, with some absent. The table records some 80,000 clones, around nine tenths of them present only once. The chain uses TRBV4-2 and TRBJ2-3; D is possibly TRBD2 (6 bases). This receptor was taken from a woman older than 75 with active or convalescent COVID-19. The sequenced sample was peripheral blood. The CDR3 sequence is CASSQEGAGHTDTQYF. In DNA form, the CDR3 reads TGTGCCAGCAGCCAAGAGGGAGCGGGCCACACAGATACGCAGTATTTT.